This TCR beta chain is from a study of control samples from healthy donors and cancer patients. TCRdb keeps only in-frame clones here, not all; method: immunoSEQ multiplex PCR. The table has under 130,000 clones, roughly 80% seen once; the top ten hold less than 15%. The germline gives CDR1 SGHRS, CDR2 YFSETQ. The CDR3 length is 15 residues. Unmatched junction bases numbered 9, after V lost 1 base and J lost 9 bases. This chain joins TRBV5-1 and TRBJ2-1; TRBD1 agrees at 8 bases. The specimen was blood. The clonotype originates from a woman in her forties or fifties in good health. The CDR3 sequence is CASSLRAGTGGEQFF. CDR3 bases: TGCGCCAGCAGCTTGAGGGCCGGGACAGGCGGTGAGCAGTTCTTC.